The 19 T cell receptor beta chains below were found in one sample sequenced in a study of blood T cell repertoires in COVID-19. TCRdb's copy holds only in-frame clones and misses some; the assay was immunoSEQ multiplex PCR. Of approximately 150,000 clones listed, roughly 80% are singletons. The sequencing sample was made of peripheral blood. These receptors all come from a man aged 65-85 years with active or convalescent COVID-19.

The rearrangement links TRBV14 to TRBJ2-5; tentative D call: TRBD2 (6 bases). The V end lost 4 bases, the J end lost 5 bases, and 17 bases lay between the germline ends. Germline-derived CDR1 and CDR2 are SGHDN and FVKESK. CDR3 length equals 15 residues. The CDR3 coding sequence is TGTGCCAGCAGCCCTACCCTTGGGGGGTCGGAGACCCAGTACTTC. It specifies CASSPTLGGSETQYF.

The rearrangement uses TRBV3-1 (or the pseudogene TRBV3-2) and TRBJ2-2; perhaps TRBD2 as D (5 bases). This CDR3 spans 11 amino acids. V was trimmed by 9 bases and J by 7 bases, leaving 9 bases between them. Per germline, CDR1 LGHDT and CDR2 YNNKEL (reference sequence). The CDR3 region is CASFRGGELFF. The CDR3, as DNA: TGTGCCAGTTTTCGGGGCGGGGAGCTGTTTTTT.

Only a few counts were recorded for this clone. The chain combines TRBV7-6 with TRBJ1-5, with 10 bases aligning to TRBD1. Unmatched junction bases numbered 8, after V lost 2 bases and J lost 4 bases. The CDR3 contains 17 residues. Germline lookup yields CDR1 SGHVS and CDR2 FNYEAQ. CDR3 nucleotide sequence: TGTGCCAGCAGCTTATTGGGACAGGGGAAGCTGAATCAGCCCCAGCATTTT. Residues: CASSLLGQGKLNQPQHF.

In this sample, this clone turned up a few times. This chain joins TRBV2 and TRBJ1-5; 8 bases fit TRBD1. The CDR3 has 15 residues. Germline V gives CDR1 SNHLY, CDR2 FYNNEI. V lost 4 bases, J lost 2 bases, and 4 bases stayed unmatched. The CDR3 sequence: CASSGRGLGNQPQHF. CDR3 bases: TGTGCCAGCAGTGGCAGGGGGCTAGGCAATCAGCCCCAGCATTTT. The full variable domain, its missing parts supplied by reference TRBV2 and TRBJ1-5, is EPEVTQTPSHQVTQMGQEVILRCVPISNHLYFYWYRQILGQKVEFLVSFYNNEISEKSEIFDDQFSVERPDGSNFTLKIRSTKLEDSAMYFCASSGRGLGNQPQHFGDGTRLSIL.

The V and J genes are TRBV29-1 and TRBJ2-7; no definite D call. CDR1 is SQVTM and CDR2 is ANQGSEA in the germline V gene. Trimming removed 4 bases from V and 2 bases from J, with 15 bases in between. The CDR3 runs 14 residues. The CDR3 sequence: CSVALFGRTYEQYF. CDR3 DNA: TGCAGCGTTGCGTTGTTTGGCAGGACCTACGAGCAGTACTTC.

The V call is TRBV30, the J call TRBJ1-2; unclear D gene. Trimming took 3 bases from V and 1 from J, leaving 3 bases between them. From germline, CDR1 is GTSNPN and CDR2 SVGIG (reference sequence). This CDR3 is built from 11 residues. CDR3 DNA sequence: TGTGCCTGGAGACTTAACTATGGCTACACCTTC. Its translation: CAWRLNYGYTF. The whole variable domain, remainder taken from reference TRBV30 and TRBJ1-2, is SQTIHQWPATLVQPVGSPLSLECTVEGTSNPNLYWYRQAAGRGLQLLFYSVGIGQISSEVPQNLSASRPQDRQFILSSKKLLLSDSGFYLCAWRLNYGYTFGSGTRLTVV.

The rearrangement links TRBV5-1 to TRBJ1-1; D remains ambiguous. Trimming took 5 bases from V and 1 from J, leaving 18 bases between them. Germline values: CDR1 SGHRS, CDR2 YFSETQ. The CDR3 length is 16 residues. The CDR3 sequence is CASRAGPYTTNTEAFF. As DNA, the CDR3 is TGCGCCAGCAGGGCTGGGCCGTATACGACGAACACTGAAGCTTTCTTT.

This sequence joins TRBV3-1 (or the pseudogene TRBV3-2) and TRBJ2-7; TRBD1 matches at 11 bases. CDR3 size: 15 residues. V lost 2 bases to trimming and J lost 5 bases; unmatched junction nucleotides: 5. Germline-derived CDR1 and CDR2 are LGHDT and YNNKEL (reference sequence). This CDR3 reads CASSQTGTGGDEQYF. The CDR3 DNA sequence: TGTGCCAGCAGCCAAACCGGGACAGGGGGAGACGAGCAGTACTTC.

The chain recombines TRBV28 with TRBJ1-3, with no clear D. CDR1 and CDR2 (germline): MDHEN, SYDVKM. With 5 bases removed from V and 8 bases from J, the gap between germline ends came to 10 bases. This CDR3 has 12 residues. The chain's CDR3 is CASSIGRYTIYF. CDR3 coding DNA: TGTGCCAGCAGTATCGGGAGGTACACCATATATTTT.

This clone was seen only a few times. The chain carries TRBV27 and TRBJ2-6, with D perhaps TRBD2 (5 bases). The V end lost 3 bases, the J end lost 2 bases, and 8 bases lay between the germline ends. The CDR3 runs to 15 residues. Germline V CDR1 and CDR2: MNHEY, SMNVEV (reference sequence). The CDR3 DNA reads TGTGCCAGCAGTTTCCGAGGGACTGGGGCCAACGTCCTGACTTTC. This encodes CASSFRGTGANVLTF.

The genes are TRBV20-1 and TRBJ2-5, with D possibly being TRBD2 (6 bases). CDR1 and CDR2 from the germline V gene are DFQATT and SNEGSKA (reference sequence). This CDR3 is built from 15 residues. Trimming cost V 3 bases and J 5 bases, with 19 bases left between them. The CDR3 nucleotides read TGCAGTGCTAGTGGGGGACTCCTACTCAGGGAGACCCAGTACTTC. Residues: CSASGGLLLRETQYF.

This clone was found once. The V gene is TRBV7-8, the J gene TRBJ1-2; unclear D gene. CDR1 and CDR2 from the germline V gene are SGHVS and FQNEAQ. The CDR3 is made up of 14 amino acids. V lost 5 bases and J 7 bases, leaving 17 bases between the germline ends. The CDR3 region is CASSPLTGSGGYTF. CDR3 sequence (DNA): TGTGCCAGCAGCCCCCTGACGGGTTCTGGTGGCTACACCTTC.

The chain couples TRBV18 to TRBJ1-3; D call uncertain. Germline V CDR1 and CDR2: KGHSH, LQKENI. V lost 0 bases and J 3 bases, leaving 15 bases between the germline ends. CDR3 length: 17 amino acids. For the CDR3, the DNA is TGTGCCAGCTCACCACCGGGGAGGCATAACGTTGGAAACACCATATATTTT. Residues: CASSPPGRHNVGNTIYF.

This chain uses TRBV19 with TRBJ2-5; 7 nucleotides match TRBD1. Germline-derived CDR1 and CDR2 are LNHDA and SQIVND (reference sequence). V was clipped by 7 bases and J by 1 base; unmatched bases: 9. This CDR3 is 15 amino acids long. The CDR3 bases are TGTGCCAGTAAAAAACGACAGGGACCCCAAGAGACCCAGTACTTC. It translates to CASKKRQGPQETQYF.

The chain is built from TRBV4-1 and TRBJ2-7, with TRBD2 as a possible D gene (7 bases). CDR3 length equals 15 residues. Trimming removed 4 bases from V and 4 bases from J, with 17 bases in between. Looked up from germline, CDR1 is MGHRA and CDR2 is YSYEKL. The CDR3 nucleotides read TGCGCCAGCAGCCGGGGGGGCGGAGGGGAGTACGAGCAGTACTTC. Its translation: CASSRGGGGEYEQYF.

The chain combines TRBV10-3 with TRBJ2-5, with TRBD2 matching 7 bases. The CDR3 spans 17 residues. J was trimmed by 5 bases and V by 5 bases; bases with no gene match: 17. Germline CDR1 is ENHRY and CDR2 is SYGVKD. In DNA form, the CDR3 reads TGTGCCATCAGTTCCACCCCCCTCGGGGGGAGAGCGGAGACCCAGTACTTC. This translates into CAISSTPLGGRAETQYF.

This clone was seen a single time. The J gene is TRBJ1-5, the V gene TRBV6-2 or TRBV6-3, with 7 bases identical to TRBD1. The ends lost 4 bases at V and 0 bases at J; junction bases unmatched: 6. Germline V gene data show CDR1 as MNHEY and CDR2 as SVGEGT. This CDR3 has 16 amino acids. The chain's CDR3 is CASSSQNRGSNQPQHF. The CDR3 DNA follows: TGTGCCAGCAGTTCCCAGAACAGGGGTAGCAATCAGCCCCAGCATTTT.

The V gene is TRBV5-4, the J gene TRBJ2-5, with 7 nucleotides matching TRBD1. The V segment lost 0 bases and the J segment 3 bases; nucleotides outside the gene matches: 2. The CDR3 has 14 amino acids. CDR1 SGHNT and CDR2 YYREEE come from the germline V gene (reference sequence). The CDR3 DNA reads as TGTGCCAGCAGCTTGGCCGGGACAGAAGAGACCCAGTACTTC. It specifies CASSLAGTEETQYF.

CDR3 DNA: TGTGCCAGCCTACCTGGGGCCCAGATCGGCGGCTACACCTTC. Protein: CASLPGAQIGGYTF. This chain uses TRBV6-6 with TRBJ1-2; tentatively, D is TRBD1 (5 bases). The CDR3 is 14 amino acids. Germline-derived CDR1 and CDR2 are MNHNY and SVGAGI (reference sequence). Trimming took off 8 bases at V and 8 bases at J, with 21 bases between the two ends.